This TCR beta chain was recovered during a study of T-cell memory formation after mild COVID-19. MiXCR was run by TCRdb on the 5' RACE reads, yielding one entry per CDR3 protein. Found here are about 360,000 distinct CDR3 sequences, roughly 13% of them singletons; the top ten hold over 20%. Points from the study as a whole: Contracting clones localized mainly to CM and EM when CD4+ and mainly to EMRA when CD8+.

This clonotype occurred a few times. What it binds is unknown. What was sequenced was PBMCs or a T cell subset sorted from them (not recorded which). The sequence was obtained from a man aged 18 to 30 who had mild COVID-19 (a few samples of this study predate the infection). Cell type and time point are not known.

The CDR3 region has the DNA TGTGCCAGCAGTCCAACGGCGGGGGCGAACACCGGGGAGCTGTTTTTT. Amino acid sequence: CASSPTAGANTGELFF. The J gene is TRBJ2-2, the V gene TRBV3-1, with 7 positions matching TRBD2. This CDR3 contains 16 residues. Germline CDR1 LGHDT, CDR2 YNNKEL (reference sequence). V was clipped by 6 bases and J by 0 bases; unmatched bases: 7.